The 20 T cell receptor beta chains listed next were all sequenced from one sample in a study of blood T cell repertoires in COVID-19. The protocol was immunoSEQ multiplex PCR, while the TCRdb copy is restricted to in-frame clones and leaves out a portion. The table shows a few hundred thousand clones, with 85% to 90% occurring only once. Sample: peripheral blood. The receptor set was obtained from a woman aged 55-69 years with COVID-19, enrolled during active disease.

This chain joins TRBV19 and TRBJ2-5; no firm D call. This CDR3 is 11 amino acids long. Trimming took 6 bases from V and 1 from J, leaving 3 bases between them. The germline CDR1 and CDR2 sequences are LNHDA and SQIVND (reference sequence). The CDR3 DNA follows: TGTGCCAGTAGCTTCCAAGAGACCCAGTACTTC. Its translation: CASSFQETQYF. Variable domain in full (rest from reference TRBV19 and TRBJ2-5): DGGITQSPKYLFRKEGQNVTLSCEQNLNHDAMYWYRQDPGQGLRLIYYSQIVNDFQKGDIAEGYSVSREKKESFPLTVTSAQKNPTAFYLCASSFQETQYFGPGTRLLVL.

The CDR3 reads CASREAAYNEQFF. In nucleotides, the CDR3 is TGTGCCAGCAGGGAGGCAGCCTACAATGAGCAGTTCTTC. This chain uses TRBV25-1 with TRBJ2-1, with a tentative D call TRBD2 (5 bases). This CDR3 has 13 amino acids. Looked up from germline, CDR1 is MGHDK and CDR2 is SYGVNS. V was clipped by 6 bases and J by 2 bases, with 8 bases between them.

V usage is TRBV10-3 and J usage is TRBJ1-2; D possibly corresponds to TRBD1 (5 bases). V was shortened by 10 bases and J by 7 bases, with 22 bases between the two germline ends. This CDR3 spans 14 amino acids. From germline, CDR1 is ENHRY and CDR2 SYGVKD. CDR3 loop: CATGGGASSSGYTF. For the CDR3, the DNA is TGTGCCACCGGTGGAGGGGCGTCAAGTAGTGGCTACACCTTC.

V gene TRBV18 combines with J gene TRBJ1-1, with a weak D call TRBD1 (6 bases). Germline-derived CDR1 and CDR2 are KGHSH and LQKENI. The CDR3 has 14 residues. V lost 2 bases and J 4 bases, leaving 11 bases between the germline ends. CDR3: CASSPGGPITEAFF. CDR3 coding DNA: TGTGCCAGCTCACCAGGGGGCCCGATCACTGAAGCTTTCTTT.

This clone turned up a few times. This chain connects TRBV19 to TRBJ1-1; D is uncertain. The V end lost 5 bases, the J end lost 5 bases, and 9 bases lay between the germline ends. The CDR3 loop spans 12 amino acids. CDR1 and CDR2 from the germline V gene are LNHDA and SQIVND (reference sequence). CDR3 sequence: CASSAGWTEAFF. In nucleotides, the CDR3 is TGTGCCAGTAGTGCGGGTTGGACTGAAGCTTTCTTT.

The chain recombines TRBV15 with TRBJ1-3; no clear D. This CDR3 spans 15 amino acids. V shed 4 bases and J shed 0 bases, with 10 bases lying between them. CDR1 LNHNV and CDR2 YYDKDF come from the germline V gene (reference sequence). The CDR3 sequence: CATSTQARSGNTIYF. DNA of the CDR3: TGTGCCACCAGCACTCAGGCCCGCTCTGGAAACACCATATATTTT.

V usage is TRBV14 and J usage is TRBJ2-1; the match to TRBD1 covers 11 bases. Germline V gene sequence: CDR1 SGHDN, CDR2 FVKESK. The J segment lost 7 bases and the V segment lost 3 bases, leaving 8 bases of the junction unmatched. The CDR3 is 16 amino acids. In DNA, the CDR3 is TGTGCCAGCAGCCAGGTCGGACAGGGGGCTTGGAATGAGCAGTTCTTC. Translating it yields CASSQVGQGAWNEQFF. Supplemented by reference TRBV14 and TRBJ2-1, the full variable domain reads EAGVTQFPSHSVIEKGQTVTLRCDPISGHDNLYWYRRVMGKEIKFLLHFVKESKQDESGMPNNRFLAERTGGTYSTLKVQPAELEDSGVYFCASSQVGQGAWNEQFFGPGTRLTVL.

This sequence joins TRBV30 and TRBJ1-6; D unclear. The CDR3 has 13 amino acids. CDR1 is GTSNPN, CDR2 SVGIG, per germline (reference sequence). V lost 0 bases to trimming and J lost 10 bases, with 10 bases between them. The DNA for the CDR3 is TGTGCCTGGAGTGTACTAGGGAAGTCACCCCTCCACTTT. Amino acids: CAWSVLGKSPLHF. Using reference TRBV30 and TRBJ1-6 for the parts outside the CDR3, the full variable domain is SQTIHQWPATLVQPVGSPLSLECTVEGTSNPNLYWYRQAAGRGLQLLFYSVGIGQISSEVPQNLSASRPQDRQFILSSKKLLLSDSGFYLCAWSVLGKSPLHFGNGTRLTVT.

The chain employs TRBV4-2 and TRBJ1-3; D perhaps matches TRBD1 (5 bases). The V gene's germline CDR1 is LGHNA and CDR2 YNFKEQ. The CDR3 sequence is 17 residues long. Between the trimmed V and J ends, which lost 4 bases and 2 bases, there was a span of 18 bases. For the CDR3, the DNA is TGTGCCAGCAGCCGCAACCCAGGGAGGCTGGCTGGAAACACCATATATTTT. It is translated as CASSRNPGRLAGNTIYF.

The V call is TRBV6-5, the J call TRBJ2-3; 7 positions agree with TRBD1. The CDR3 is made up of 14 amino acids. Germline V gene data show CDR1 as MNHEY and CDR2 as SVGAGI. Trimming removed 7 bases from V and 1 base from J; junction bases left unmatched: 5. DNA of the CDR3: TGTGCCAGCACACAGGGGCTCGGCACAGATACGCAGTATTTT. Protein product: CASTQGLGTDTQYF.

V is TRBV7-2 and J is TRBJ1-1; D call uncertain. This CDR3 has 14 amino acids. Germline V gene sequence: CDR1 SGHTA, CDR2 FQGNSA. V dropped 5 bases and J dropped 1 base, with 11 bases sitting between them. Here the CDR3 reads CASSVIGRNTEAFF. CDR3 nucleotide sequence: TGTGCCAGCAGCGTTATTGGTAGGAACACTGAAGCTTTCTTT.

The chain couples TRBV25-1 to TRBJ1-1; perhaps TRBD1 as D (6 bases). CDR1 MGHDK and CDR2 SYGVNS come from the germline V gene. The CDR3 has 14 amino acids. V lost 3 bases and J lost 1, with 9 bases in between. Here the CDR3 DNA reads TGTGCCAGCAGTGAGACAGGTAGGAACACTGAAGCTTTCTTT. Its translation is CASSETGRNTEAFF. Combining the CDR3 with reference TRBV25-1 and TRBJ1-1 gives the whole variable domain EADIYQTPRYLVIGTGKKITLECSQTMGHDKMYWYQQDPGMELHLIHYSYGVNSTEKGDLSSESTVSRIRTEHFPLTLESARPSHTSQYLCASSETGRNTEAFFGQGTRLTVV.

The chain recombines TRBV3-1 (or the pseudogene TRBV3-2) with TRBJ2-5; 12 bases are shared with TRBD2. V shed 8 bases and J 2 bases; nucleotides not matched to a gene: 0. The CDR3 runs 13 residues. Per the germline V gene, CDR1 is LGHDT and CDR2 is YNNKEL (reference sequence). In DNA form, the CDR3 reads TGTGCCAGCGGACTAGCGGGGCAAGAGACCCAGTACTTC. This encodes CASGLAGQETQYF.

The chain links TRBV30 to TRBJ1-1, with D unclear. CDR1 and CDR2 from the germline V gene are GTSNPN and SVGIG (reference sequence). The V gene lost 3 bases and the J gene lost 1 base, with 12 bases spanning the gap. This CDR3 is built from 14 residues. The CDR3 DNA reads TGTGCCTGGAGCCCCGCCCGGGGGAACACTGAAGCTTTCTTT. It yields the protein CAWSPARGNTEAFF.

This chain links TRBV7-3 with TRBJ2-3, with TRBD1 matching 7 bases. CDR3 length: 15 amino acids. Germline CDR1 SGHTA, CDR2 FQGTGA. V trimming: 5 bases; J trimming: 1 base; junction bases outside the gene matches: 6. The CDR3 here is CASSQQGPGTDTQYF. The CDR3 DNA is TGTGCCAGCAGCCAACAGGGGCCGGGCACAGATACGCAGTATTTT.

There are a few counts of this clone. The chain recombines TRBV6-1 with TRBJ1-5; maybe TRBD1 (6 bases). CDR3 length equals 20 residues. Germline assignment: CDR1 MNHNS and CDR2 SASEGT. Trimming took 2 bases from V and 3 from J, leaving 26 bases between them. CDR3 region: CASSERSRGSSVFHNQPQHF. The CDR3, as DNA: TGTGCCAGCAGTGAAAGAAGCAGGGGCTCTTCGGTTTTCCACAATCAGCCCCAGCATTTT.

The gene calls are TRBV11-2 and TRBJ2-3; D not certain. Deletions cut 3 bases from V and 4 bases from J, with 8 bases between. This CDR3 spans 13 amino acids. Germline lookup yields CDR1 SGHAT and CDR2 FQNNGV. DNA for the CDR3: TGTGCCAGCAGCTTCGGAGCTTCAGATACGCAGTATTTT. It specifies CASSFGASDTQYF.

The chain joins TRBV3-1 (or the pseudogene TRBV3-2) to TRBJ1-1; D uncertain. Germline V lookup: CDR1 LGHDT, CDR2 YNNKEL (reference sequence). Trimming shortened V by 7 bases and J by 3 bases, and 12 bases separated the two germline ends. The CDR3 spans 13 residues. The CDR3 protein is CASTWTGDTEAFF. CDR3 nucleotide sequence: TGTGCCAGCACCTGGACTGGGGACACTGAAGCTTTCTTT.

This rearrangement joins TRBV7-9 to TRBJ1-2, with 12 nucleotides matching TRBD1. The CDR3 spans 15 residues. Trimming took 1 base from V and 8 from J; bases not matched to a gene: 5. Germline V lookup: CDR1 SEHNR, CDR2 FQNEAQ (reference sequence). CDR3 loop: CASSLVGTGGAGYTF. DNA of the CDR3: TGTGCCAGCAGCTTAGTAGGGACAGGGGGCGCCGGCTACACCTTC.

Turning to this clone: Other DNA sequences from this sample encode an identical CDR3 as well. J is TRBJ1-2 and V is TRBV19; the D gene is possibly TRBD1 (5 bases). Trimming left V 2 bases short and J 3 bases short, with 7 bases between. The CDR3 totals 13 residues. Looked up from germline, CDR1 is LNHDA and CDR2 is SQIVND (reference sequence). The CDR3 region is CASSIQGDYGYTF. CDR3 nucleotide sequence: TGTGCCAGTAGTATACAGGGCGACTATGGCTACACCTTC.